A single sample gave rise to the 6 T cell receptor beta chains below, sequenced in a study of blood T cell repertoires in COVID-19. Assay: immunoSEQ multiplex PCR; the TCRdb copy retains only in-frame clones and omits some. The table shows about 210,000 clones, with approximately 90% occurring only once. The sequenced material came from peripheral blood. The source of these receptors is a man aged 25-40 years with acute or convalescent COVID-19.

This clone appeared once. The rearrangement uses TRBV5-1 and TRBJ2-2; 12 nucleotides agree with TRBD1. There are 17 residues in the CDR3. In germline, CDR1 is SGHRS, CDR2 YFSETQ. J was trimmed by 4 bases and V by 4 bases; bases with no gene match: 8. The CDR3 spells CASSPLPGQGATGELFF. The DNA of the CDR3 is TGCGCCAGCAGCCCACTCCCGGGACAGGGGGCCACCGGGGAGCTGTTTTTT.

The rearrangement links TRBV9 to TRBJ2-1, with 9 bases that match TRBD2. The CDR3 extends over 16 amino acids. V was pared by 0 bases and J by 7 bases, with 8 bases of the junction left unmatched. Looked up from germline, CDR1 is SGDLS and CDR2 is YYNGEE. CDR3 sequence: CASSVVPTSGLNEQFF. The CDR3 DNA is TGTGCCAGCAGCGTAGTTCCGACTAGCGGTTTGAATGAGCAGTTCTTC.

The chain carries TRBV5-1 and TRBJ1-2, with 9 bases lining up with TRBD1. CDR3 size: 15 residues. Trimming cost V 5 bases and J 4 bases; bases outside gene matches: 9. Germline CDR1 SGHRS, CDR2 YFSETQ. CDR3 amino acids: CASSRQGGLGYGYTF. The DNA of the CDR3 is TGCGCCAGCAGTCGACAGGGGGGGTTAGGCTATGGCTACACCTTC.

This chain connects TRBV2 to TRBJ2-3; 8 bases are a match to TRBD2. Germline V CDR1 and CDR2: SNHLY, FYNNEI. Unmatched junction bases numbered 4, after V lost 2 bases and J lost 0 bases. CDR3 length equals 16 residues. This CDR3 is CASSEPQRGSTDTQYF. Written as DNA, the CDR3 is TGTGCCAGCAGTGAACCCCAGCGGGGGAGCACAGATACGCAGTATTTT.

The chain links TRBV19 to TRBJ1-2; D gene uncertain. Trimming stripped 5 bases from V and 5 bases from J, with 12 bases between. Germline values: CDR1 LNHDA, CDR2 SQIVND (reference sequence). The CDR3 totals 13 residues. CDR3 in amino acids: CASSSEEPYGYTF. CDR3 coding DNA: TGTGCCAGTAGTTCGGAGGAGCCGTATGGCTACACCTTC.

The J gene is TRBJ1-5, the V gene TRBV5-1; D is undetermined. The ends were cut back, 0 bases at V and 7 bases at J, with 11 bases in the middle. The germline V gene encodes CDR1 SGHRS and CDR2 YFSETQ. The CDR3 contains 14 residues. The CDR3 coding sequence is TGCGCCAGCAGCTTGGCCGCGGAGTCCCAGCCCCAGCATTTT. It encodes CASSLAAESQPQHF. Using reference TRBV5-1 and TRBJ1-5 for the parts outside the CDR3, the full variable domain is KAGVTQTPRYLIKTRGQQVTLSCSPISGHRSVSWYQQTPGQGLQFLFEYFSETQRNKGNFPGRFSGRQFSNSRSEMNVSTLELGDSALYLCASSLAAESQPQHFGDGTRLSIL.